This TCR beta chain appears in the sequencing data of a study of long-term antiretroviral therapy in people with HIV. It was version v3.0 of the immunoSEQ assay that was run at survey level. For each individual sample, sequencing targeted about 40,000-50,000 T-cell genomes. Libraries were prepared by immunoSEQ multiplex PCR; TCRdb keeps only in-frame clonotypes and omits some of them. Among around 20,000 clones listed, around 91% were seen once. CDR1 is MNHNS, CDR2 SASEGT, per germline. This CDR3 region has 11 residues. V was trimmed by 7 bases and J by 7 bases, leaving 5 bases between them. This sequence was found in a man aged 50 or older with HIV. Source: unsorted PBMCs, taken 3 years after starting antiretroviral therapy. This sequence joins TRBV6-1 and TRBJ1-6; D is ambiguous. CDR3 amino acids: CASMQNSPLHF. CDR3 coding DNA: TGTGCCAGCATGCAGAATTCACCCCTCCACTTT.